This passage covers 28 T cell receptor beta chains from one sample sequenced in a study of regulatory T cells in long-lasting Graves disease. Stated time point: persistent/refractory GD, antithyroid drugs over 5 years with positive TRAb. RNA extracted from PBMCs served as the sequencing template. For TCR beta, libraries came from iRepertoire HTBI primers and Arm-PCR of CDR3 regions. TCRdb passed the multiplex PCR reads through MiXCR, listing each CDR3 protein once. The sample includes some 370,000 distinct CDR3 sequences, 20% to 25% of them seen just once. This material consisted of peripheral blood mononuclear cells (PBMCs), taken when the disease was refractory, from a patient treated with antithyroid drugs. All receptors come from a woman in her 40s with Graves disease.

V and J are TRBV28 and TRBJ2-1; D gene ambiguous. Germline CDR1 reads MDHEN; CDR2 reads SYDVKM. Trimming left V 4 bases short and J 4 bases short, with 8 bases between. The CDR3 extends over 13 amino acids. The CDR3 here is CASSSRLYNEQFF. CDR3 DNA: TGTGCCAGCAGTTCTAGGCTATACAATGAGCAGTTCTTC.

This clonotype occurred many times. The rearrangement uses TRBV28 and TRBJ2-5; D gene ambiguous. CDR1 and CDR2 from the germline V gene are MDHEN and SYDVKM. The V end lost 5 bases, the J end lost 7 bases, and 20 bases lay between the germline ends. The CDR3 totals 15 residues. CDR3 coding DNA: TGTGCCAGCAGTCCCAATACCCCCGCTCTGGTGACCCAGTACTTC. It encodes CASSPNTPALVTQYF.

This clonotype was observed a single time. At one of its ends the junction is not consistent with the germline gene, which may arise from a read error. This sequence joins TRBV11-1 and TRBJ1-1; D is possibly TRBD1 (5 bases). Germline-derived CDR1 and CDR2 are SGHAT and FQDESV (reference sequence). The CDR3 extends over 15 amino acids. The CDR3 bases are TGTGCCGGCAGAACTTCCGGGACGGATGACACTGAAGCTTTCTTT. Protein: CAGRTSGTDDTEAFF.

This sequence joins TRBV9 and TRBJ1-2; D gene uncertain. The V end was cut by 6 bases, the J end by 3 bases, with 15 bases between. Germline V lookup: CDR1 SGDLS, CDR2 YYNGEE. The CDR3 sequence is 14 residues long. Written as DNA, the CDR3 is TGTGCCAGCACGTACCATTCAGGTGACTATGGCTACACCTTC. It encodes CASTYHSGDYGYTF.

Notes on this clonotype: Only one base separates this from a far larger clonotype, so it likely reflects a read error. The chain couples TRBV28 to TRBJ2-7; D uncertain. V was cut by 5 bases and J by 0 bases, with 5 bases left in between. The CDR3 contains 12 residues. Germline-derived CDR1 and CDR2 are MDHEN and SYDVKM. The DNA of the CDR3 is TGTGCCAGCAGTGCGGTCTCCTACGAGCAGTACTTC. Translation gives CASSAVSYEQYF.

The J gene is TRBJ2-7, the V gene TRBV5-5; 8 bases are shared with TRBD1. With V trimmed by 4 bases and J by 3 bases, 9 bases remained unmatched. This CDR3 spans 15 amino acids. Germline assignment: CDR1 SGHKS and CDR2 YYEKEE (reference sequence). This CDR3 reads CASSAWTGNGYEQYF. DNA of the CDR3: TGTGCCAGCAGCGCCTGGACAGGGAACGGCTACGAGCAGTACTTC.

This clonotype was recorded many times. The V and J genes are TRBV7-3 and TRBJ2-7; D unresolved. This CDR3 is built from 13 residues. Trimming removed 7 bases from V and 3 bases from J, with 13 bases in between. Germline CDR1 is SGHTA and CDR2 is FQGTGA. Here the CDR3 DNA reads TGTGCCAGCATTTTCAGAAGCCACTACGAGCAGTACTTC. Residues: CASIFRSHYEQYF.

The chain recombines TRBV4-2 with TRBJ1-1; D not certain. The CDR3 spans 18 residues. The V gene lost 0 bases and the J gene lost 1 base, with 18 bases spanning the gap. The germline gives CDR1 LGHNA, CDR2 YNFKEQ. The CDR3 is CASSQDGQGRIWNTEAFF. For the CDR3, the DNA is TGTGCCAGCAGCCAAGATGGGCAAGGGCGAATATGGAACACTGAAGCTTTCTTT.

The rearrangement links TRBV20-1 to TRBJ2-2, with TRBD2 matching over 15 bases. CDR1 is DFQATT, CDR2 SNEGSKA, per germline (reference sequence). This CDR3 has 17 amino acids. The junction had 2 bases not matched to a gene; V was cut back by 3 bases and J by 0 bases. CDR3 region: CSARGLAGGPNTGELFF. CDR3 DNA: TGCAGTGCTAGGGGACTAGCGGGAGGACCGAACACCGGGGAGCTGTTTTTT.

Of note for this clonotype: Possible read error: a much larger clone is one base away. The V gene is TRBV29-1, the J gene TRBJ2-5; 7 bases agree with TRBD2. The CDR3 is made up of 13 amino acids. Germline loops: CDR1 SQVTM, CDR2 ANQGSEA. The V segment lost 6 bases and the J segment 7 bases; nucleotides outside the gene matches: 11. The CDR3 DNA reads as TGCAGCGTGGGTAGCGGGTACTTGGGGACCCAGTACTTC. Its protein is CSVGSGYLGTQYF.

This clonotype was observed at least ten times. The CDR3 loop is CSAREAGEQYF. The CDR3 nucleotides are TGCAGTGCTAGAGAGGCCGGCGAGCAGTACTTC. V gene TRBV20-1 combines with J gene TRBJ2-7; D unclear. V gave up 0 bases and J gave up 6 bases, with 6 bases separating them. Germline CDR1 and CDR2: DFQATT and SNEGSKA (reference sequence). The length of the CDR3 is 11 residues.

This clonotype was picked up many times. V usage is TRBV12-3 or TRBV12-4 and J usage is TRBJ1-4, with D perhaps TRBD1 (5 bases). This CDR3 contains 13 residues. V gave up 7 bases and J gave up 7 bases, with 13 bases separating them. Written as DNA, the CDR3 is TGTGCCAGCATGCAGGGTGGGTCTGAAAAACTGTTTTTT. Protein: CASMQGGSEKLFF.

The chain couples TRBV5-1 to TRBJ2-4; D perhaps matches TRBD1 (6 bases). This CDR3 region has 13 residues. CDR1 SGHRS and CDR2 YFSETQ come from the germline V gene. Trimming left V 0 bases short and J 5 bases short, with 6 bases between. The CDR3 sequence is CASSLAGENIQYF. The CDR3 DNA sequence: TGCGCCAGCAGCTTGGCAGGGGAAAACATTCAGTACTTC.

The sample holds a few counts of this clonotype. This chain joins TRBV7-6 and TRBJ2-7, with D possibly matching TRBD2 (6 bases). V was trimmed by 5 bases and J by 3 bases, leaving 17 bases between them. CDR1 is SGHVS and CDR2 is FNYEAQ in the germline V gene. The CDR3 runs 15 residues. This chain's CDR3 is CASSPRVAEDYEQYF. The CDR3 DNA reads as TGTGCCAGCAGCCCCCGGGTAGCGGAGGACTACGAGCAGTACTTC.

This clonotype was detected ten times or more. This sequence joins TRBV11-2 and TRBJ2-7; D unclear. From germline, CDR1 is SGHAT and CDR2 FQNNGV. V lost 1 base to trimming and J lost 5 bases, with 12 bases between them. CDR3 length: 14 amino acids. The CDR3 spells CASSLGGGNHEQYF. DNA for the CDR3: TGTGCCAGCAGCTTAGGGGGTGGGAACCACGAGCAGTACTTC.

The chain combines TRBV20-1 with TRBJ2-5; no firm D call. Trimming cost V 3 bases and J 2 bases, with 10 bases left between them. Germline V gene lookup returns CDR1 DFQATT and CDR2 SNEGSKA (reference sequence). CDR3 size: 13 residues. The CDR3 protein is CSARSGLQETQYF. The CDR3 DNA is TGCAGTGCTAGGTCTGGGCTTCAAGAGACCCAGTACTTC.

This chain uses TRBV7-9 with TRBJ1-1, with D maybe TRBD1 (5 bases). CDR1 is SEHNR and CDR2 is FQNEAQ in the germline V gene (reference sequence). CDR3 length equals 19 residues. V shed 2 bases and J shed 0 bases, with 22 bases lying between them. The CDR3 coding sequence is TGTGCCAGCAGCTTATCCGGTCGGGGGGGAACCGACTTGAACACTGAAGCTTTCTTT. This codes for CASSLSGRGGTDLNTEAFF.

In this sample, this clonotype turned up a few times. The CDR3 DNA reads as TGTGCCAGTAGTAAAGGCAGGGGAGGTGACACCGGGGAGCTGTTTTTT. This encodes CASSKGRGGDTGELFF. The chain is built from TRBV19 and TRBJ2-2, with D tentatively TRBD1 or TRBD2 (6 bases each). The CDR3 has 16 amino acids. Trimming stripped 4 bases from V and 3 bases from J, with 15 bases between. The germline gives CDR1 LNHDA, CDR2 SQIVND (reference sequence).

In this sample, this clonotype turned up many times. This chain connects TRBV28 to TRBJ2-7, with D hard to call. The germline V gene has CDR1 MDHEN and CDR2 SYDVKM. This CDR3 has 14 amino acids. V lost 7 bases to trimming and J lost 6 bases, with 19 bases between them. CDR3 sequence (DNA): TGTGCCAGCAACTCCGGGCCCCCGAAAGGCGAGCAGTACTTC. It is translated as CASNSGPPKGEQYF.

This sequence joins TRBV12-3 or TRBV12-4 and TRBJ1-2, with 11 bases aligning to TRBD1. The length of the CDR3 is 15 residues. Unmatched junction bases numbered 7, after V lost 4 bases and J lost 6 bases. CDR3: CASSSGQGVVNGYTF. CDR3 DNA: TGTGCCAGCAGTTCGGGACAGGGGGTAGTAAATGGCTACACCTTC.

This clonotype has only a few counts. The CDR3 region is CASSIDKPGDQPQHF. CDR3 nucleotide sequence: TGTGCCAGTAGTATAGATAAACCAGGGGATCAGCCCCAGCATTTT. V and J are TRBV19 and TRBJ1-5; possible D gene TRBD1, 6 bases. The V end lost 0 bases, the J end lost 5 bases, and 11 bases lay between the germline ends. CDR3 length: 15 residues. Germline CDR1 and CDR2: LNHDA and SQIVND (reference sequence).

This clonotype turned up a few times. The chain uses TRBV7-3 and TRBJ2-2; no clear D. CDR1 is SGHTA, CDR2 FQGTGA, per germline. CDR3 size: 13 residues. V was shortened by 2 bases and J by 4 bases, with 5 bases between the two germline ends. CDR3 nucleotides: TGTGCCAGCAGCTTAGGTCCCACCGGGGAGCTGTTTTTT. Translating gives CASSLGPTGELFF.

This clonotype was counted at least ten times. The chain employs TRBV10-3 and TRBJ1-2, with D possibly being TRBD1 (6 bases). The germline V and J ends were trimmed by 0 bases and 2 bases, with 19 bases remaining between them. This CDR3 region has 18 residues. Germline-derived CDR1 and CDR2 are ENHRY and SYGVKD. The CDR3 loop reads CAISESQGGRGRNYGYTF. The CDR3 coding sequence is TGTGCCATCAGTGAGTCCCAAGGCGGCAGGGGTCGAAACTATGGCTACACCTTC.

In this sample, this clonotype turned up many times. The chain joins TRBV3-1 to TRBJ1-4; D uncertain. The CDR3 has 14 amino acids. Trimming took 1 base from V and 6 from J, leaving 9 bases between them. From germline, CDR1 is LGHDT and CDR2 YNNKEL (reference sequence). The CDR3 reads CASSQGSHDEKLFF. DNA of the CDR3: TGTGCCAGCAGCCAAGGTTCTCATGATGAAAAACTGTTTTTT.

The chain joins TRBV3-1 to TRBJ1-5; TRBD1 matches at 9 bases. Losses at the gene ends were 3 bases for V and 6 bases for J; bases not matched to a gene: 3. The germline V gene encodes CDR1 LGHDT and CDR2 YNNKEL (reference sequence). The CDR3 is 14 residues long. The DNA of the CDR3 is TGTGCCAGCAGCCAGGGACAGGGCGGTCAGCCCCAGCATTTT. Translated: CASSQGQGGQPQHF.

This clonotype has a handful of counts. The chain links TRBV6-9 to TRBJ1-5; a possible D gene is TRBD1 (6 bases). There are 14 residues in the CDR3. V was trimmed by 3 bases and J by 4 bases, leaving 10 bases between them. CDR1 and CDR2 (germline): MNHGY, SVAAGI. CDR3 sequence: CASSYDRKNQPQHF. The CDR3 DNA follows: TGTGCCAGCAGTTACGACAGGAAAAATCAGCCCCAGCATTTT.

Note on this clonotype: A much larger clone sits a single nucleotide away, making a read error possible. The V gene is TRBV6-1, the J gene TRBJ2-5; possibly TRBD1 for D (5 bases). The V gene's germline CDR1 is MNHNS and CDR2 SASEGT. V lost 7 bases and J 2 bases, leaving 17 bases between the germline ends. The CDR3 is made up of 15 amino acids. In DNA form, the CDR3 reads TGTGCCAGCACCCAGACTGTGACAGTGCAAGAGACCCAGTACTTC. Its protein product is CASTQTVTVQETQYF.

V and J are TRBV2 and TRBJ2-7; 9 nucleotides line up with TRBD1. V trimming: 8 bases; J trimming: 6 bases; junction bases outside the gene matches: 8. This CDR3 comprises 13 residues. Germline V CDR1 and CDR2: SNHLY, FYNNEI. The CDR3 spells CASSQKTGGEQYF. In DNA form, the CDR3 reads TGTGCCAGCTCACAGAAGACAGGGGGCGAGCAGTACTTC.